This T cell receptor (beta chain) emerged from a study of technical replicates of blood from a handful of donors. The method was immunoSEQ multiplex PCR; TCRdb's version includes in-frame clones alone and lacks a portion of them. The table has 60,000 or so clones, approximately 97% seen once; the top ten hold about 0.2%. V was clipped by 4 bases and J by 5 bases, with 15 bases between them. This CDR3 is 14 amino acids long. From germline, CDR1 is SGHRS and CDR2 YFSETQ. The TCR sequence derives from a human donor in good health. Sequencing used T cells isolated from PBMCs. V is TRBV5-1 and J is TRBJ2-5; the D gene is possibly TRBD2 (6 bases). The CDR3: CASSLGRTAETQYF. The CDR3 coding sequence is TGCGCCAGCAGCCTGGGGAGGACGGCGGAGACCCAGTACTTC.